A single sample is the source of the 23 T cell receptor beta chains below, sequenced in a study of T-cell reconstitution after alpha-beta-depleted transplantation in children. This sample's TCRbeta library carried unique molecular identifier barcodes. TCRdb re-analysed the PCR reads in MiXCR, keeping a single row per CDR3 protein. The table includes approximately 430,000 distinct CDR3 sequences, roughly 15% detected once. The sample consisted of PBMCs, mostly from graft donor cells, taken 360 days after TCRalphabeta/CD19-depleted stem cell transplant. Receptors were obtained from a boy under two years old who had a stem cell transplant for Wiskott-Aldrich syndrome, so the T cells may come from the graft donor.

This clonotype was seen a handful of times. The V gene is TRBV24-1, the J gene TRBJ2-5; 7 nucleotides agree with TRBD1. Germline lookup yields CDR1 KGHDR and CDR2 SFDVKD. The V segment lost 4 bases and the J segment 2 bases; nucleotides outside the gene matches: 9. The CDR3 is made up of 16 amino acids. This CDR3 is CATSDPGQPDQETQYF. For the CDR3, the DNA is TGTGCCACCAGTGACCCGGGACAGCCTGATCAAGAGACCCAGTACTTC.

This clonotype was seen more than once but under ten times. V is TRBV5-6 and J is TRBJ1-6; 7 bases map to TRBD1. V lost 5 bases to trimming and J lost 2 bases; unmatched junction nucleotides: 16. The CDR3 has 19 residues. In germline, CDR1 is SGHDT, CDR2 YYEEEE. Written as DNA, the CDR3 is TGTGCCAGCAGTCTCATCCCCGCGGGGACAGTCACCTATAATTCACCCCTCCACTTT. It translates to CASSLIPAGTVTYNSPLHF.

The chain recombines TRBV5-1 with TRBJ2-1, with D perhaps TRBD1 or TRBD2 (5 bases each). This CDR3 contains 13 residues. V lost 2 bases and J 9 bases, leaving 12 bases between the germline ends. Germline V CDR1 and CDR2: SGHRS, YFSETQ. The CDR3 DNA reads TGCGCCAGCAGCTTCCCTGGGGGTGGTGAGCAGTTCTTC. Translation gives CASSFPGGGEQFF.

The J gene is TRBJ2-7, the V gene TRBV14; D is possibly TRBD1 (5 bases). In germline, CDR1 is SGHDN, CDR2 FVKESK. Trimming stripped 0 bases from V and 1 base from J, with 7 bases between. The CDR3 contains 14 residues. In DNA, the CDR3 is TGTGCCAGCAGCCAAGACAGGGCTTCCTACGAGCAGTACTTC. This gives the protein CASSQDRASYEQYF.

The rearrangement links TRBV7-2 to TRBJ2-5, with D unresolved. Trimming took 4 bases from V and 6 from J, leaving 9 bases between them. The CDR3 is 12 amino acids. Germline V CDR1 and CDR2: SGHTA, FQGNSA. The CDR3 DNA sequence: TGTGCCAGCAGCTCCCCACACAAGACCCAGTACTTC. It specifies CASSSPHKTQYF.

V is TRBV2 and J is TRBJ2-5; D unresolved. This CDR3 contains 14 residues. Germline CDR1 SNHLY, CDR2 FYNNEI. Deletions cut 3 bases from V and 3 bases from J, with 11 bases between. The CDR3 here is CASSEASREETQYF. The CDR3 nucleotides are TGTGCCAGCAGTGAGGCATCTAGGGAAGAGACCCAGTACTTC.

CDR3 residues: CSVAGAGVTDTQYF. The CDR3 DNA sequence: TGCAGCGTTGCCGGGGCAGGGGTCACAGATACGCAGTATTTT. This chain links TRBV29-1 with TRBJ2-3, with a tentative D call TRBD1 (6 bases). V was trimmed by 4 bases and J by 2 bases, leaving 13 bases between them. Germline loops: CDR1 SQVTM, CDR2 ANQGSEA. This CDR3 contains 14 residues.

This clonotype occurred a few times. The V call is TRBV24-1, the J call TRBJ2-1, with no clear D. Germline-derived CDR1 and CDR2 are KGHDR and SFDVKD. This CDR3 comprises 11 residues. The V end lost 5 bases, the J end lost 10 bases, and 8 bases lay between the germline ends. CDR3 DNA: TGTGCCACCAGTGGACGGGCCGAGCAGTTCTTC. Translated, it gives CATSGRAEQFF.

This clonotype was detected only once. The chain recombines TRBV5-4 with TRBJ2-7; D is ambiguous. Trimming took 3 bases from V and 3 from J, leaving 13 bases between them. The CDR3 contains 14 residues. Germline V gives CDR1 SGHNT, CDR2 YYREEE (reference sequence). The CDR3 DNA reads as TGTGCCAGCAGCTCGAGCCTTGGGAACTACGAGCAGTACTTC. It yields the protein CASSSSLGNYEQYF.

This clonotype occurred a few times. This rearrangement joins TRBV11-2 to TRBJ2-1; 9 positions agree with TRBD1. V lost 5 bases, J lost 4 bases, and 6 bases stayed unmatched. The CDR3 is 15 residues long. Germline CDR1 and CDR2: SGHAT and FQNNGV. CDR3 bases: TGTGCCAGCAGCCCACCCGGGACAGGGTACAATGAGCAGTTCTTC. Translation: CASSPPGTGYNEQFF.

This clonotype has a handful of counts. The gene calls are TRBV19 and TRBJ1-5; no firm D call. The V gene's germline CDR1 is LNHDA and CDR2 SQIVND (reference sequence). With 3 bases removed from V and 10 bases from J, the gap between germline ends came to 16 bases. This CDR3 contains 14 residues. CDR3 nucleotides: TGTGCCAGTAGTATTCCCACCATGACAAGTCCCCAGCATTTT. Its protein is CASSIPTMTSPQHF.

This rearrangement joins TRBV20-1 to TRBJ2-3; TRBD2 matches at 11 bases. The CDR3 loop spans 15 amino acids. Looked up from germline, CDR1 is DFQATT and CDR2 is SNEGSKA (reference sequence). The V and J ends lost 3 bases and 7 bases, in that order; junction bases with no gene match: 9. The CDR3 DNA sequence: TGCAGTGCTAGCCTTCTAGCGGGGGGTAGTTATACGCAGTATTTT. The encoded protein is CSASLLAGGSYTQYF.

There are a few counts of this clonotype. The CDR3 sequence is CASSFTDPTYNEQFF. CDR3 nucleotides: TGTGCCAGCAGTTTTACCGACCCCACCTACAATGAGCAGTTCTTC. The chain joins TRBV27 to TRBJ2-1, with D uncertain. Trimming cost V 3 bases and J 2 bases, with 11 bases left between them. CDR3 size: 15 residues. Germline loops: CDR1 MNHEY, CDR2 SMNVEV (reference sequence).

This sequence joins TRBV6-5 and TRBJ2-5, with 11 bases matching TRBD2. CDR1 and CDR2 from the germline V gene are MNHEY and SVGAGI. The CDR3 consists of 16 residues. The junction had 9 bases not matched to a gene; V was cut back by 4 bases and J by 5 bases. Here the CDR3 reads CASSFPETSGVETQYF. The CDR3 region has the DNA TGTGCCAGCAGTTTCCCGGAGACTAGCGGGGTGGAGACCCAGTACTTC.

The CDR3 loop reads CASSPQGHRNTEAFF. CDR3 nucleotide sequence: TGTGCCAGCAGCCCCCAGGGACACCGAAACACTGAAGCTTTCTTT. The chain combines TRBV7-9 with TRBJ1-1; tentative D call: TRBD1 (6 bases). The CDR3 consists of 15 residues. The germline V and J ends were trimmed by 5 bases and 2 bases, with 15 bases remaining between them. In germline, CDR1 is SEHNR, CDR2 FQNEAQ (reference sequence).

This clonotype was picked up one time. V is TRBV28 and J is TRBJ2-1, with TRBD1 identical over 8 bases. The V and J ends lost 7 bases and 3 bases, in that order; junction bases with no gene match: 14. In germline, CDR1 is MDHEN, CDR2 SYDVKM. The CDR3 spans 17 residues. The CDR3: CASTWWGRTGIYNEQFF. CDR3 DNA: TGTGCCAGCACCTGGTGGGGGCGGACAGGGATCTACAATGAGCAGTTCTTC. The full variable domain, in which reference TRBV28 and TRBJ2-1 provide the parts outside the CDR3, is DVKVTQSSRYLVKRTGEKVFLECVQDMDHENMFWYRQDPGLGLRLIYFSYDVKMKEKGDIPEGYSVSREKKERFSLILESASTNQTSMYLCASTWWGRTGIYNEQFFGPGTRLTVL.

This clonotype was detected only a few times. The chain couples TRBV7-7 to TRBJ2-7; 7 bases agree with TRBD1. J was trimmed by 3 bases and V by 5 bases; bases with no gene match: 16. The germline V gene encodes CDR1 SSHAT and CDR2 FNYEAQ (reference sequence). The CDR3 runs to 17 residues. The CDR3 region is CASSLNGQVVGYYEQYF. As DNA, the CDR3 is TGTGCCAGCAGCCTTAACGGACAGGTAGTGGGATACTACGAGCAGTACTTC.

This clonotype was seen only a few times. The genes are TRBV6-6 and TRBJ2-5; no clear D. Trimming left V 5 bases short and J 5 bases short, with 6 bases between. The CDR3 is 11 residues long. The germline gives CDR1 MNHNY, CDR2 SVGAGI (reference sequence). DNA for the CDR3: TGTGCCAGCAGTCGAATGGAGACCCAGTACTTC. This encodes CASSRMETQYF.

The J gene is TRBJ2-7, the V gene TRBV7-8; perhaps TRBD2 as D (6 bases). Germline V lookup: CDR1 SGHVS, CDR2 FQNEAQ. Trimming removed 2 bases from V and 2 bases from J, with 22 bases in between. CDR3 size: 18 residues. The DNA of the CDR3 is TGTGCCAGCAGCTTATGGGCAAGGTTAGGAGGGTCAGCCTACGAGCAGTACTTC. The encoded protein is CASSLWARLGGSAYEQYF.

CDR3 nucleotides: TGCGCCAGCAGCCGAGCCGGGACAGGCAAAAACATTCAGTACTTC. Translation gives CASSRAGTGKNIQYF. The chain carries TRBV4-1 and TRBJ2-4; 8 nucleotides match TRBD1. From germline, CDR1 is MGHRA and CDR2 YSYEKL. V dropped 4 bases and J dropped 3; count of bases not matched to a gene: 5. This CDR3 has 15 amino acids.

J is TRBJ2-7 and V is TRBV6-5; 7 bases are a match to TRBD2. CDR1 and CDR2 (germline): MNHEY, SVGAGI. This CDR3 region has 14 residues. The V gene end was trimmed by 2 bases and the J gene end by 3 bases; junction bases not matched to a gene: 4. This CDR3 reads CASSYPGGFYEQYF. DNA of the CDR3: TGTGCCAGCAGTTACCCGGGAGGATTCTACGAGCAGTACTTC.

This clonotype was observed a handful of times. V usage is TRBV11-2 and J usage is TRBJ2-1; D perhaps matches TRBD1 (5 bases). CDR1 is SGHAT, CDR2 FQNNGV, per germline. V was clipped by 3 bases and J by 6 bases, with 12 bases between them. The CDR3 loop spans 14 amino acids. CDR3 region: CASSFSRASNEQFF. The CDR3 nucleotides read TGTGCCAGCAGCTTCAGCAGGGCATCCAATGAGCAGTTCTTC. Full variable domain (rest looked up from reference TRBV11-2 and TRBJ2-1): EAGVAQSPRYKIIEKRQSVAFWCNPISGHATLYWYQQILGQGPKLLIQFQNNGVVDDSQLPKDRFSAERLKGVDSTLKIQPAKLEDSAVYLCASSFSRASNEQFFGPGTRLTVL.

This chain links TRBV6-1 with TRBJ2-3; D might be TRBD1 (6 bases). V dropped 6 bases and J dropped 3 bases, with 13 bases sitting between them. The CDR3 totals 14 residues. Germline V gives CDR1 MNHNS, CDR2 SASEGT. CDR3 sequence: CASRNPRGTDTQYF. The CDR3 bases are TGTGCCAGCAGGAACCCCAGGGGTACAGATACGCAGTATTTT.